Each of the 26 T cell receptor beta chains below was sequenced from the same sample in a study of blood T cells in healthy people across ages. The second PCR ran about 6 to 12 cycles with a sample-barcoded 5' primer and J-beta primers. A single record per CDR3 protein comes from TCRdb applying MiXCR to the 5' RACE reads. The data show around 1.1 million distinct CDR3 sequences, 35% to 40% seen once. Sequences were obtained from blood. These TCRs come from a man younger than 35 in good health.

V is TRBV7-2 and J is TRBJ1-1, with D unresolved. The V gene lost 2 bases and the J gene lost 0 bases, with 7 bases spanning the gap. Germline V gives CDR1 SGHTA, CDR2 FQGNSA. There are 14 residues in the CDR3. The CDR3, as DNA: TGTGCCAGCAGCTTACCTTCACTGAACACTGAAGCTTTCTTT. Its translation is CASSLPSLNTEAFF. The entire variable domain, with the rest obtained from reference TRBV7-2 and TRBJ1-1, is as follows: GAGVSQSPSNKVTEKGKDVELRCDPISGHTALYWYRQSLGQGLEFLIYFQGNSAPDKSGLPSDRFSAERTGGSVSTLTIQRTQQEDSAVYLCASSLPSLNTEAFFGQGTRLTVV.

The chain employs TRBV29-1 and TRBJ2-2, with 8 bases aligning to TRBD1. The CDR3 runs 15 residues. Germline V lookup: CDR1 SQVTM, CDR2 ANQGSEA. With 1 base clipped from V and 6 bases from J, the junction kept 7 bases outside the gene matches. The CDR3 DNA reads TGCAGCGTTGAAGTGGACAGGGTTACTTCCGGGGAGCTGTTTTTT. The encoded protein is CSVEVDRVTSGELFF.

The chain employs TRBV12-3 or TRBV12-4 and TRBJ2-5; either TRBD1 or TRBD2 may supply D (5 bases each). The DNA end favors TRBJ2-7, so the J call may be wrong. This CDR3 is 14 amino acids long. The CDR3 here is CASSLLGEYHEQYF. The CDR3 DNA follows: TGTGCCAGCAGTTTACTGGGGGAGTACCACGAGCAGTACTTC.

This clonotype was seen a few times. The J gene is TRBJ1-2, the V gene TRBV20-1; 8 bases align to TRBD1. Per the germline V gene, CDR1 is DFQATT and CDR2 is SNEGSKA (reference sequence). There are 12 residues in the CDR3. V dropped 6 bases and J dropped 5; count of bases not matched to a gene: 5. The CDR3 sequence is CSAPTGAYGYTF. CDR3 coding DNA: TGCAGTGCCCCGACAGGGGCTTATGGCTACACCTTC.

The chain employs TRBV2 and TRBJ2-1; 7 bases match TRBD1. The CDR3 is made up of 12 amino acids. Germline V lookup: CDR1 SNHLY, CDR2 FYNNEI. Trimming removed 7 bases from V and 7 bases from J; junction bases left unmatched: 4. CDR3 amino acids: CASTEQGNEQFF. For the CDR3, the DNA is TGTGCCAGCACCGAACAGGGGAATGAGCAGTTCTTC.

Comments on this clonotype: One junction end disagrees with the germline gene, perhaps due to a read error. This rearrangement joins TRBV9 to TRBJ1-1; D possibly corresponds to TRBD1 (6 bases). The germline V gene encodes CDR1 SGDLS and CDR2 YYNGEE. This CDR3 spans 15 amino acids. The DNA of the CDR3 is TGTGCTAGCAGCGTAGCAGGCAGGGGCGACACTGAAGCTTTCTTT. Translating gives CASSVAGRGDTEAFF.

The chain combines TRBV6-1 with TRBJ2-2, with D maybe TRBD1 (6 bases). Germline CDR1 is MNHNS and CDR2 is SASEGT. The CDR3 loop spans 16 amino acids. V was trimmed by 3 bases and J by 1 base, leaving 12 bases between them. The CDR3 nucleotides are TGTGCCAGCAGTGAGGATTCGGGACAGAACACCGGGGAGCTGTTTTTT. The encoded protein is CASSEDSGQNTGELFF.

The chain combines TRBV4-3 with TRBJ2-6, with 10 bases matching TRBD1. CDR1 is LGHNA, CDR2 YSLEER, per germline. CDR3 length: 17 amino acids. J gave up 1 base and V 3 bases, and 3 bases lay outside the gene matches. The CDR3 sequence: CASSQTGGYSGANVLTF. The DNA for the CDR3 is TGCGCCAGCAGCCAGACAGGGGGCTATTCTGGGGCCAACGTCCTGACTTTC.

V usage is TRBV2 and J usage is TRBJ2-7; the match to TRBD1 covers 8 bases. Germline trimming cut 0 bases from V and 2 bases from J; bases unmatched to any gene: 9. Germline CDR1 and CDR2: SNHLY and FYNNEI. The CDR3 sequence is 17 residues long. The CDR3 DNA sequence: TGTGCCAGCAGTGAAGCCCTAGGGACAGGTACTACCTACGAGCAGTACTTC. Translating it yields CASSEALGTGTTYEQYF.

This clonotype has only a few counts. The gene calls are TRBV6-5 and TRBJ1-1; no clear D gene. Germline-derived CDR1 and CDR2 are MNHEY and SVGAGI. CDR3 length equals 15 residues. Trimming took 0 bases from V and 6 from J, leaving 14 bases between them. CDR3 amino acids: CASSYSRGVGAEAFF. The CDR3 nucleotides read TGTGCCAGCAGTTACTCCCGGGGTGTCGGGGCTGAAGCTTTCTTT.

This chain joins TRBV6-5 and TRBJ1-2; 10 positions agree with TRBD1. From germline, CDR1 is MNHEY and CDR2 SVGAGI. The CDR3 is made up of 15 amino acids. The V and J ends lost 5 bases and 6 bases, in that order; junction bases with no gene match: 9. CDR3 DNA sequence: TGTGCCAGCAGTCATTCCGGGACAGGGGTAAATGGCTACACCTTC. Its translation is CASSHSGTGVNGYTF.

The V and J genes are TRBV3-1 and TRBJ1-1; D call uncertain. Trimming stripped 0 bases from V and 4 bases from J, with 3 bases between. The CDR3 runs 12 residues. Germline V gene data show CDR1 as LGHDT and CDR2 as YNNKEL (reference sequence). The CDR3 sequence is CASSQDPTEAFF. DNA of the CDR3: TGTGCCAGCAGCCAAGATCCCACTGAAGCTTTCTTT.

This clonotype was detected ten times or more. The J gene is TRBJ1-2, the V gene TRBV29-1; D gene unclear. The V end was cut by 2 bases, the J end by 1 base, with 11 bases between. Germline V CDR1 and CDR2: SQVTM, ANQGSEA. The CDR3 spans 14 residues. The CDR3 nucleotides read TGCAGCGTTGAACCACGTGGCAGTAACTATGGCTACACCTTC. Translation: CSVEPRGSNYGYTF. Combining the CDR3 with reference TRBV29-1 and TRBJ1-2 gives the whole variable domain SAVISQKPSRDICQRGTSLTIQCQVDSQVTMMFWYRQQPGQSLTLIATANQGSEATYESGFVIDKFPISRPNLTFSTLTVSNMSPEDSSIYLCSVEPRGSNYGYTFGSGTRLTVV.

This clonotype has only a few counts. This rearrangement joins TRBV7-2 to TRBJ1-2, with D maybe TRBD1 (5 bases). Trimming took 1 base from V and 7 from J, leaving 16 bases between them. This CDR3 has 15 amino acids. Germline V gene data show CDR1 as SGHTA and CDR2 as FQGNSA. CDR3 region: CASSLDQDSRSGYTF. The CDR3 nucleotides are TGTGCCAGCAGCTTAGATCAAGACAGCCGAAGTGGCTACACCTTC.

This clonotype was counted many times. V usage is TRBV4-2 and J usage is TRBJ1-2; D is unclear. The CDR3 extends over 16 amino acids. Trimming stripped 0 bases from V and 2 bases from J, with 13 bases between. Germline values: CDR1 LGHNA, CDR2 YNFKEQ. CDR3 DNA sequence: TGTGCCAGCAGCCAAGATCGGGCCGGGCCAAACTATGGCTACACCTTC. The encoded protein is CASSQDRAGPNYGYTF.

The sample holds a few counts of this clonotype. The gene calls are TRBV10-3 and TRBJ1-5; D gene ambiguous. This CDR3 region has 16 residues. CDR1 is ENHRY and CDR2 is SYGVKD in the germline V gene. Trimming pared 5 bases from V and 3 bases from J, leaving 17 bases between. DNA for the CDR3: TGTGCCATCAGTTCCAAGGGCGGAGAGGTCAATCAGCCCCAGCATTTT. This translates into CAISSKGGEVNQPQHF.

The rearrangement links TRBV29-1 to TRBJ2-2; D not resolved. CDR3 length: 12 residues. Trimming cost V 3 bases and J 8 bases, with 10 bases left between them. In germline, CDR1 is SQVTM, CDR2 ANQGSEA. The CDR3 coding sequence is TGCAGCGTTGATGACTGGGGTGGGGAGCTGTTTTTT. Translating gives CSVDDWGGELFF.

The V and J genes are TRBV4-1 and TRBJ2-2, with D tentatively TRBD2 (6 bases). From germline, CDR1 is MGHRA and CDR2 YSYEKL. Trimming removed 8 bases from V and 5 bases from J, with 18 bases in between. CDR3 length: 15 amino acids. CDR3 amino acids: CASRPAGGLTGELFF. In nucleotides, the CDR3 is TGCGCCAGCCGCCCAGCGGGTGGTCTTACCGGGGAGCTGTTTTTT.

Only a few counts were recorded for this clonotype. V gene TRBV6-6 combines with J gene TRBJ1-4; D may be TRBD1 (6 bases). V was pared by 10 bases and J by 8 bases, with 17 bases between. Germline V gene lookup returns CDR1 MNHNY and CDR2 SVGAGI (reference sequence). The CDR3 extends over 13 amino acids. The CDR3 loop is CATRSGAREKLFF. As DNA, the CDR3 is TGTGCCACTCGATCGGGGGCGCGAGAAAAACTGTTTTTT.

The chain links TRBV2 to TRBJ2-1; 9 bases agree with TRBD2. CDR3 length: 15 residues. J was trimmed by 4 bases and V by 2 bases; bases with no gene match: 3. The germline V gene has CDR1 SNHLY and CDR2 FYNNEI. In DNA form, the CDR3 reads TGTGCCAGCAGTGAATCAACTAGCGGGTACAATGAGCAGTTCTTC. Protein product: CASSESTSGYNEQFF.

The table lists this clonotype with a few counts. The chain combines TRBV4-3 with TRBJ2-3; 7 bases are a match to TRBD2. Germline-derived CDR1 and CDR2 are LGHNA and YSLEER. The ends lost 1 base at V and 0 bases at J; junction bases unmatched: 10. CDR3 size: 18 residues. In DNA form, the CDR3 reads TGCGCCAGCAGCCAAGTTGTGCGGGGGAGATTTAGCACAGATACGCAGTATTTT. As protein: CASSQVVRGRFSTDTQYF.

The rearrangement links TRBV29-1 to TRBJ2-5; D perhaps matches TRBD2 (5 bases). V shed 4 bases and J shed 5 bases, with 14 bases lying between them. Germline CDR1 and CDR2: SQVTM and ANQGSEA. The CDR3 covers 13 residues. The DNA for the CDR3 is TGCAGCGTTGGGATGAGGGTCGGGGAGACCCAGTACTTC. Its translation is CSVGMRVGETQYF. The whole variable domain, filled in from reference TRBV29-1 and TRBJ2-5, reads SAVISQKPSRDICQRGTSLTIQCQVDSQVTMMFWYRQQPGQSLTLIATANQGSEATYESGFVIDKFPISRPNLTFSTLTVSNMSPEDSSIYLCSVGMRVGETQYFGPGTRLLVL.

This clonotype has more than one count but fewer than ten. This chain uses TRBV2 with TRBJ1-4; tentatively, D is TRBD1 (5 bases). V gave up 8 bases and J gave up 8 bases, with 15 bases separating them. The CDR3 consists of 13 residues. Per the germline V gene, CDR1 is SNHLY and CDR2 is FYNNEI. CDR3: CASASGRGEKLFF. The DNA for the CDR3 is TGTGCCAGCGCGTCAGGGCGAGGGGAAAAACTGTTTTTT.

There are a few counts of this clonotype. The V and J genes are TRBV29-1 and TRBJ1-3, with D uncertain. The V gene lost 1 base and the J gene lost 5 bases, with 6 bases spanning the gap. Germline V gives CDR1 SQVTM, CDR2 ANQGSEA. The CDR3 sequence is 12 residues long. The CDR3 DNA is TGCAGCGTTGAAGTCGGAAGAAACACCATATATTTT. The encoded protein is CSVEVGRNTIYF.

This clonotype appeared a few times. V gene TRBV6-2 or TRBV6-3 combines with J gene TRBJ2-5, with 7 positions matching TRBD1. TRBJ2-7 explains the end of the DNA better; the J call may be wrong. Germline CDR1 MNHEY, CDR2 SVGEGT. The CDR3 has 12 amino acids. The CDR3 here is CASSQTGREQYF. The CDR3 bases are TGTGCCAGCAGTCAGACAGGGCGCGAGCAGTACTTC.

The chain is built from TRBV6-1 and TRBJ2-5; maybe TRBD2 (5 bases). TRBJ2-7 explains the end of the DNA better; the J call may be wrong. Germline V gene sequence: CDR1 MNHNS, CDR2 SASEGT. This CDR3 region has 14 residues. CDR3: CASRPSPGNYEQYF. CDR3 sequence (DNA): TGTGCCAGCAGACCCAGTCCCGGGAACTACGAGCAGTACTTC.